Sequencing of this T cell receptor (beta chain) was carried out in a study of breast tumors, draining lymph nodes, adjacent tissues. CDR1 and CDR2 from the germline V gene are MNHNS and SASEGT. The germline V and J ends were trimmed by 1 base and 1 base, with 8 bases remaining between them. CDR3 length equals 14 residues. This clonotype was counted many times. Its antigen is unidentified. TCRdb passed the multiplex PCR reads through MiXCR, listing each CDR3 protein once. The sample records about 130,000 distinct CDR3 sequences, 21% being singletons. Breast cancer patients provided tissue from their axillary draining lymph nodes. Notes on the study in general: Luminal-like breast cancer showed significantly higher tumor–nontumor repertoire similarity than basal-like. Tumor T cell lymph node origin was a supported hypothesis, not proven. Findings are consistent with lymph node origin and intratumoral expansion of most tumor T cells. Tumor TCR diversity was below lymph nodes but above nontumor tissue.

The source is a female donor with breast cancer. Some clones in this sample may be carry-over from other donors' samples. The rearrangement uses TRBV6-1 and TRBJ2-7; TRBD1 is a possible D gene (5 bases). Material for sequencing was axillary lymph node tissue. DNA for the CDR3: TGTGCCAGCAGTGAAGTGGGGCAGTCCTACGAGCAGTACTTC. Translation: CASSEVGQSYEQYF.